The rows below give T cell receptor beta chains drawn from one sample of a study of T cells in Graves' hyperthyroidism and ophthalmopathy. TCRdb recomputed calls from the multiplex PCR reads with MiXCR, one row per CDR3 protein. The repertoire holds roughly 93,000 distinct CDR3 sequences, with about 51% as singletons. The specimen was blood. These TCRs come from a woman between 35 and 50 years old with Graves' hyperthyroidism. The CDR3 runs from the conserved cysteine through the conserved F or W. A D gene is named only where the DNA matches it firmly. Part of the rows lack a size; the others show once, few, many or a class for expanded clones.

V gene: TRBV7-9; J gene: TRBJ1-6; clone size: many; D gene: -; CDR3 DNA: TGTGCCAGCAGCACACCCGGGGCGGATTCACCCCTCCACTTT; CDR3 protein: CASSTPGADSPLHF
V gene: TRBV4-2; J gene: TRBJ2-5; clone size: -; D gene: -; CDR3 DNA: TGTGCCAGCGGGGGGCAGTACTTC; CDR3 protein: CASGGQYF
V gene: TRBV6-5; J gene: TRBJ2-7; clone size: -; D gene: -; CDR3 DNA: TGTGCCTGCAGCTTCTCGGGAAGAAGGTACGAGCAGTACTTC; CDR3 protein: CACSFSGRRYEQYF
V gene: TRBV7-9; J gene: TRBJ2-7; clone size: -; D gene: TRBD1; CDR3 DNA: TGTGCCAGCAGGCCTGGACAGGGGGTCGGCGAGCAGTACTTC; CDR3 protein: CASRPGQGVGEQYF
V gene: TRBV2; J gene: TRBJ1-5; clone size: -; D gene: -; CDR3 DNA: TGTGCCAGCAGCGACCAGGGAAAAACTCAGCCCCAGCATTTT; CDR3 protein: CASSDQGKTQPQHF
V gene: TRBV12-3/TRBV12-4; J gene: TRBJ2-7; clone size: many; D gene: -; CDR3 DNA: TGTGCCAGCAGTTTGGTGGGCCCCTACGAGCAGTACTTC; CDR3 protein: CASSLVGPYEQYF
V gene: TRBV13; J gene: TRBJ1-5; clone size: many; D gene: -; CDR3 DNA: TGTGCCGGCAGCAGCTTAGGCCCTGGCAATCAGCCCCAGCATTTT; CDR3 protein: CAGSSLGPGNQPQHF
V gene: TRBV7-2; J gene: TRBJ2-5; clone size: -; D gene: TRBD2; CDR3 DNA: TGTGCCAGCAGCCAAGTGGGAACTAGCGGGAGTGAGACCCAGTACTTC; CDR3 protein: CASSQVGTSGSETQYF
V gene: TRBV15; J gene: TRBJ1-1; clone size: -; D gene: TRBD1; CDR3 DNA: TGTGCCACCAGCAACAGGGGCACTGAAGCTTTCTTT; CDR3 protein: CATSNRGTEAFF
V gene: TRBV7-2; J gene: TRBJ1-3; clone size: -; D gene: -; CDR3 DNA: TGTGCCAGCAGCTTGGGGGTTGGCTACACCATATATTTT; CDR3 protein: CASSLGVGYTIYF
V gene: TRBV20-1; J gene: TRBJ2-7; clone size: many; D gene: TRBD1; CDR3 DNA: TGCAGTGCTAGAGATCCGGGACAGGGGCCTTGGGAGCAGTACTTC; CDR3 protein: CSARDPGQGPWEQYF
V gene: TRBV20-1; J gene: TRBJ1-5; clone size: few; D gene: TRBD1; CDR3 DNA: TGCAGTGTCGCACAGGGGGCAGCTCAGCCCCAGCATTTT; CDR3 protein: CSVAQGAAQPQHF
V gene: TRBV29-1; J gene: TRBJ1-2; clone size: -; D gene: -; CDR3 DNA: TGCAGCGCCACAGGGAGAGATGGCTACACCTTC; CDR3 protein: CSATGRDGYTF
V gene: TRBV7-4; J gene: TRBJ1-4; clone size: -; D gene: -; CDR3 DNA: TGTGCCAGCAGCTCCCAGGGCCGCGTAAAACTGTTTTTT; CDR3 protein: CASSSQGRVKLFF
V gene: TRBV7-2; J gene: TRBJ1-1; clone size: -; D gene: -; CDR3 DNA: TGTGCCAGCAGCCGAGTGGCGGGGGGGAACACTGAAGCTTTCTTT; CDR3 protein: CASSRVAGGNTEAFF
V gene: TRBV4-2; J gene: TRBJ2-7; clone size: -; D gene: TRBD2; CDR3 DNA: TGTGCCAGCAGTTTAGGCCCCCCCCAGCGGGGCTACGAGCAGTACTTC; CDR3 protein: CASSLGPPQRGYEQYF
V gene: TRBV5-1; J gene: TRBJ2-2; clone size: many; D gene: -; CDR3 DNA: TGCGCCAGCAGCTTGGATGCGACTAGGAGGACCGGGGAGCTGTTTTTT; CDR3 protein: CASSLDATRRTGELFF
V gene: TRBV29-1; J gene: TRBJ1-4; clone size: few; D gene: -; CDR3 DNA: TGCAGCGTTGAAAGACCCCGGGACGGAAAACTGTTTTTT; CDR3 protein: CSVERPRDGKLFF
V gene: TRBV7-2; J gene: TRBJ2-2; clone size: few; D gene: -; CDR3 DNA: TGTGCCAGCAGCCCGAGGGGCCAGGGGCCCGGGGAGCTGTTTTTT; CDR3 protein: CASSPRGQGPGELFF
V gene: TRBV12-3/TRBV12-4; J gene: TRBJ1-6; clone size: -; D gene: -; CDR3 DNA: TGTGCCAGCAGTTTTGGTAGGGACTCACCCCTCCACTTT; CDR3 protein: CASSFGRDSPLHF
V gene: TRBV7-3; J gene: TRBJ2-2; clone size: -; D gene: TRBD2; CDR3 DNA: TGTGCCAGCAGCTTATGGGGGACTAGCGGGAGAACCGGGGAGCTGTTTTTT; CDR3 protein: CASSLWGTSGRTGELFF
V gene: TRBV15; J gene: TRBJ2-3; clone size: many; D gene: -; CDR3 DNA: TGTGCCACCAGCCATATGACCCAAGGATGGGCAGATACGCAGTATTTT; CDR3 protein: CATSHMTQGWADTQYF
V gene: TRBV7-2; J gene: TRBJ2-5; clone size: -; D gene: TRBD2; CDR3 DNA: TGCGCCAGCAGCCAAGGCACAGCGGGATGGTTCACCGGGGAGACCCAGTACTTC; CDR3 protein: CASSQGTAGWFTGETQYF
V gene: TRBV5-8; J gene: TRBJ2-7; clone size: many; D gene: -; CDR3 DNA: TGTGCCAGCAGCTTGGACAAGTACGAGCAGTACTTC; CDR3 protein: CASSLDKYEQYF
V gene: TRBV11-2; J gene: TRBJ1-4; clone size: few; D gene: -; CDR3 DNA: TGTGCCAGCAGCTTGGGGCAGGGTGGCGAAAAACTGTTTTTT; CDR3 protein: CASSLGQGGEKLFF
V gene: TRBV10-3; J gene: TRBJ1-2; clone size: many; D gene: -; CDR3 DNA: TGTGCCATCAGTGAGGTTCGATTGGGGGGCCCGCGGGGCGGCTACACCTTC; CDR3 protein: CAISEVRLGGPRGGYTF
V gene: TRBV10-3; J gene: TRBJ2-2; clone size: once; D gene: -; CDR3 DNA: TGTGCCAGCAGTGAGACAGGGGAGCTGTTTTTT; CDR3 protein: CASSETGELFF
V gene: TRBV7-6; J gene: TRBJ2-7; clone size: many; D gene: -; CDR3 DNA: TGTGCCAGCAGCTCCGGGGCTCCCTACGAGCAGTACTTC; CDR3 protein: CASSSGAPYEQYF
V gene: TRBV2; J gene: TRBJ1-6; clone size: few; D gene: -; CDR3 DNA: TGTGCCAGCGCTGGCCAGAATAATTCACCCCTCCACTTT; CDR3 protein: CASAGQNNSPLHF
V gene: TRBV24-1; J gene: TRBJ2-3; clone size: -; D gene: -; CDR3 DNA: TGTGCCACCAGTGATGGGGAGGCCCACACAGATACGCAGTATTTT; CDR3 protein: CATSDGEAHTDTQYF
V gene: TRBV25-1; J gene: TRBJ2-7; clone size: -; D gene: -; CDR3 DNA: TGTGCCAGCAGTGCCGCAGGGGCTAGCGGAGGATACGAGCAGTACTTC; CDR3 protein: CASSAAGASGGYEQYF
V gene: TRBV7-2; J gene: TRBJ1-5; clone size: -; D gene: TRBD1; CDR3 DNA: TGTGCCAGCAGTCTAGACAGGGGGCATCAGCCCCAGCATTTT; CDR3 protein: CASSLDRGHQPQHF
V gene: TRBV10-3; J gene: TRBJ2-5; clone size: medium-sized; D gene: -; CDR3 DNA: TGTGCCATCAGTGAGTCGGAGTTGACCCAGTACTTC; CDR3 protein: CAISESELTQYF
V gene: TRBV7-2; J gene: TRBJ1-1; clone size: -; D gene: -; CDR3 DNA: TGTGCCAGCAGCGAGGCGGACACTGAAGCTTTCTTT; CDR3 protein: CASSEADTEAFF
V gene: TRBV7-8; J gene: TRBJ2-5; clone size: -; D gene: TRBD2; CDR3 DNA: TGTGCCAGCAGCTTAGGGGCGGGAGGGGGGGAGACCCAGTACTTC; CDR3 protein: CASSLGAGGGETQYF
V gene: TRBV30; J gene: TRBJ1-5; clone size: -; D gene: -; CDR3 DNA: TGTGCCTGGAGTGTTCCTGGTAGGGAGAATCAGCCCCAGCATTTT; CDR3 protein: CAWSVPGRENQPQHF